This TCR beta chain was documented in a study of long-term antiretroviral therapy in people with HIV. The study's findings and limits: Diversity increased after ART yet remained lower than in transplant donor controls.

Every participant gave one or more pre-ART and two or more post-ART PBMC samples. DNA was extracted from about 1-10 million thawed cryopreserved PBMC. The immunoSEQ assay was v3.0, run at survey level. Libraries were prepared by immunoSEQ multiplex PCR; TCRdb keeps only in-frame clonotypes and omits some of them. Among fewer than 45,000 clones listed, over 90% were seen once. Regarding this clone: What it recognizes is unknown.

J was trimmed by 8 bases and V by 10 bases; bases with no gene match: 8. The CDR3 totals 12 residues. Germline assignment: CDR1 MNHEY and CDR2 SVGAGI. The J gene is TRBJ2-3, the V gene TRBV6-5, with TRBD2 identical over 8 bases. This clonotype was sampled from a woman in her forties or fifties with HIV. The sample consisted of unsorted PBMCs, taken 3.7 years after starting antiretroviral therapy. The CDR3: CATGGGAGTQYF. The CDR3 DNA sequence: TGTGCCACCGGGGGGGGCGCAGGTACGCAGTATTTT.